This TCR beta chain was recovered during a study of blood T cell repertoires in COVID-19. Overall study context: COVID-19 samples, acute and convalescent, were from the United States, Italy and Spain.

V lost 4 bases and J 6 bases, leaving 17 bases between the germline ends. The CDR3 totals 15 residues. Germline V gene sequence: CDR1 SGDLS, CDR2 YYNGEE. Original processing methods: Amplified reference gene primers provided the basis for estimating nucleated cell counts. Sequencing was performed with immunoSEQ multiplex PCR; in TCRdb, only in-frame clones are kept and a portion is missing. The V and J calls and clone size are taken from that table; D and trimming were inferred from the DNA. Here the sample spans tens of thousands of clones, around 87% being singletons. The chain recombines TRBV9 with TRBJ1-3, with a tentative D call TRBD1 (6 bases). The sample comprised peripheral blood. The receptor was derived from a human donor in a cohort sampled during active COVID-19. The CDR3 nucleotides read TGTGCCAGCAGCCGAAGCCCACAGGGTAAAAACACCATATATTTT. Translating it yields CASSRSPQGKNTIYF.